This entry lists 6 T cell receptor beta chains sequenced from one sample in a study of T cell repertoires in cytomegalovirus infection. No antigen is known for these receptors. MiXCR, applied by TCRdb to the reads, yields one record per CDR3 protein. This sample has 68,000 or so distinct CDR3 sequences, with approximately 22% found just once. The sequenced sample consisted of PBMCs, sequenced either directly or after in vitro stimulation (not recorded which). These receptor sequences come from a human donor in good health (CMV status not recorded). Some clones in this sample may be carry-over from other donors' samples.

In its sample, this clonotype was seen a few times. J is TRBJ2-3 and V is TRBV5-1, with no clear D. The CDR3 contains 13 residues. The V gene's germline CDR1 is SGHRS and CDR2 YFSETQ. V lost 2 bases and J lost 4, with 8 bases in between. The CDR3 is CASSLVVADTQYF. The CDR3 region has the DNA TGCGCCAGCAGCTTAGTGGTGGCAGATACGCAGTATTTT.

This clonotype was detected a few times. The genes are TRBV7-7 and TRBJ2-1, with D unclear. CDR1 and CDR2 from the germline V gene are SSHAT and FNYEAQ (reference sequence). The CDR3 contains 16 residues. Trimming stripped 2 bases from V and 0 bases from J, with 11 bases between. The CDR3 DNA reads as TGTGCCAGCAGCTTAAACCCCGGTAGCTCCTACAATGAGCAGTTCTTC. Translation gives CASSLNPGSSYNEQFF. The variable domain in full, with the rest retrieved from reference TRBV7-7 and TRBJ2-1, is GAGVSQSPRYKVTKRGQDVTLRCDPISSHATLYWYQQALGQGPEFLTYFNYEAQPDKSGLPSDRFSAERPEGSISTLTIQRTEQRDSAMYRCASSLNPGSSYNEQFFGPGTRLTVL.

This clonotype was seen a handful of times. The chain recombines TRBV11-2 with TRBJ2-5; 7 bases line up with TRBD2. V dropped 1 base and J dropped 1; count of bases not matched to a gene: 6. The CDR3 is 16 residues long. The germline gives CDR1 SGHAT, CDR2 FQNNGV. The DNA for the CDR3 is TGTGCCAGCAGCTTAGCGCTAGCGGTAACCCAAGAGACCCAGTACTTC. Translation gives CASSLALAVTQETQYF.

This clonotype has just a few counts. V is TRBV6-1 and J is TRBJ2-1, with 10 bases lining up with TRBD2. The length of the CDR3 is 16 residues. The germline gives CDR1 MNHNS, CDR2 SASEGT. V shed 3 bases and J 0 bases; nucleotides not matched to a gene: 2. CDR3 nucleotide sequence: TGTGCCAGCAGTGACCCTAGCGGGAGCTCCTACAATGAGCAGTTCTTC. Residues: CASSDPSGSSYNEQFF.

This chain connects TRBV2 to TRBJ2-4; D gene ambiguous. Per the germline V gene, CDR1 is SNHLY and CDR2 is FYNNEI. CDR3 length equals 12 residues. The V end was cut by 4 bases, the J end by 5 bases, with 6 bases between. The CDR3 sequence: CASSVGQNIQYF. CDR3 coding DNA: TGTGCCAGCAGTGTAGGTCAAAACATTCAGTACTTC.

This clonotype was observed many times. The V and J genes are TRBV7-2 and TRBJ2-7; perhaps TRBD2 as D (6 bases). V was clipped by 4 bases and J by 0 bases, with 13 bases between them. Looked up from germline, CDR1 is SGHTA and CDR2 is FQGNSA. The CDR3 covers 15 residues. CDR3 DNA: TGTGCCAGCAGCTCAGGGACTTTCAGCTCCTACGAGCAGTACTTC. Translated: CASSSGTFSSYEQYF.